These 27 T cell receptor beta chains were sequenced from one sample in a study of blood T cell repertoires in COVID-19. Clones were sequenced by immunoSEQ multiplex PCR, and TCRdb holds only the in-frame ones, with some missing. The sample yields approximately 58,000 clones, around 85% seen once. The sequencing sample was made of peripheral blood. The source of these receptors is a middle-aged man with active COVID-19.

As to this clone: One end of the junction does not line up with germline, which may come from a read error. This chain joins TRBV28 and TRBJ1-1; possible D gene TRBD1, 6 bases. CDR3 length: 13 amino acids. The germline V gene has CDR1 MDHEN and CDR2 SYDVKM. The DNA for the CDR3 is TGTGCCAGCAGTCTATCCCCCCTTACAGGGCGGAACTTT. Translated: CASSLSPLTGRNF.

The CDR3 loop reads CASSDQLAGGLYNEQFF. The DNA of the CDR3 is TGTGCCAGCAGTGACCAACTAGCGGGAGGATTATACAATGAGCAGTTCTTC. V usage is TRBV6-1 and J usage is TRBJ2-1; 12 bases are a match to TRBD2. Per the germline V gene, CDR1 is MNHNS and CDR2 is SASEGT. The CDR3 sequence is 17 residues long. The J segment lost 4 bases and the V segment lost 3 bases, leaving 7 bases of the junction unmatched.

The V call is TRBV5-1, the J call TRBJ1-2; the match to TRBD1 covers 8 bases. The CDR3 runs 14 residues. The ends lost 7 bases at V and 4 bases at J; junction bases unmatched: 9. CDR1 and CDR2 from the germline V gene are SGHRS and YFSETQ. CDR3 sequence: CASGETDRGYGYTF. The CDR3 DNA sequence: TGCGCCAGCGGGGAAACCGACAGGGGCTATGGCTACACCTTC.

The CDR3 protein is CASSYRVNQPQHF. As DNA, the CDR3 is TGTGCCAGTAGCTACAGGGTCAATCAGCCCCAGCATTTT. This chain links TRBV19 with TRBJ1-5; tentative D call: TRBD1 (6 bases). The germline V gene encodes CDR1 LNHDA and CDR2 SQIVND (reference sequence). V was clipped by 6 bases and J by 3 bases, with 9 bases between them. The CDR3 is 13 residues long.

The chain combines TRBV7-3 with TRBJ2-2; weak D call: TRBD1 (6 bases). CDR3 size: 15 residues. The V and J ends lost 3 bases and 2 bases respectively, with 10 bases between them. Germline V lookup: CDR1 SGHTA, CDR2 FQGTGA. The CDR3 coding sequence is TGTGCCAGCAGCTTGGGGACACCTAACACCGGGGAGCTGTTTTTT. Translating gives CASSLGTPNTGELFF.

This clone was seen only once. The CDR3 loop reads CATSRGGQSGSQYF. Written as DNA, the CDR3 is TGTGCCACCAGCAGGGGGGGACAGTCGGGATCGCAGTATTTT. The chain employs TRBV15 and TRBJ2-3, with a possible D match to TRBD1 (7 bases). The CDR3 has 14 residues. Germline V gene data show CDR1 as LNHNV and CDR2 as YYDKDF (reference sequence). V was pared by 3 bases and J by 10 bases, with 17 bases between.

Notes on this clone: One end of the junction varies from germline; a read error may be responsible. DNA for the CDR3: TGTGCCAGCAACTTAGATGGTCGGGGATCAACGAGGGAGCAGTACTTC. Translation gives CASNLDGRGSTREQYF. The chain is built from TRBV7-9 and TRBJ2-7, with D possibly TRBD2 on 5 matching bases. Germline V CDR1 and CDR2: SEHNR, FQNEAQ (reference sequence). This CDR3 has 16 amino acids.

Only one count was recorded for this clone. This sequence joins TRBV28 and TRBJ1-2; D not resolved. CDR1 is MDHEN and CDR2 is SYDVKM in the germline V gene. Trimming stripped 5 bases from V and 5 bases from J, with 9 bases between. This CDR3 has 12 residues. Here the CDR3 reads CASSLRDYGYTF. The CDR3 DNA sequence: TGTGCCAGCAGTCTCCGGGATTATGGCTACACCTTC.

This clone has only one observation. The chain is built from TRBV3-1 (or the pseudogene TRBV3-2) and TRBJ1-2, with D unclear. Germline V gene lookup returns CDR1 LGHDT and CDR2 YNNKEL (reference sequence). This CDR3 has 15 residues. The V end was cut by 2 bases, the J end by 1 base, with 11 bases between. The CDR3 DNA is TGTGCCAGCAGCCAACAACCGACAAGTAACTATGGCTACACCTTC. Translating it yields CASSQQPTSNYGYTF.

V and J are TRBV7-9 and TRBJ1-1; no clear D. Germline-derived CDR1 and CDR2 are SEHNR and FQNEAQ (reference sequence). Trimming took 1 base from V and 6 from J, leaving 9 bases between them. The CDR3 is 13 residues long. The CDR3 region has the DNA TGTGCCAGCAGCTTAGAAGCGAGGGCTGAAGCTTTCTTT. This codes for CASSLEARAEAFF.

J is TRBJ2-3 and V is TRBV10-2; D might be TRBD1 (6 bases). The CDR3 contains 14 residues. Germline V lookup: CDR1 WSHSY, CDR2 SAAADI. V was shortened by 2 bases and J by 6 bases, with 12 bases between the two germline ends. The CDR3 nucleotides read TGCGCCAGCAGTGAGGGTTGGCAGGGGGATACGCAGTATTTT. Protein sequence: CASSEGWQGDTQYF.

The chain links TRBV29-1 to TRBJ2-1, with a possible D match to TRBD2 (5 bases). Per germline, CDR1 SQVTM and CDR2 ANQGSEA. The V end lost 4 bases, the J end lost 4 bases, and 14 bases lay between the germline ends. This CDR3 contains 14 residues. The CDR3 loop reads CSVALLGMYNEQFF. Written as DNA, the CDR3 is TGCAGCGTTGCGTTGCTCGGGATGTACAATGAGCAGTTCTTC.

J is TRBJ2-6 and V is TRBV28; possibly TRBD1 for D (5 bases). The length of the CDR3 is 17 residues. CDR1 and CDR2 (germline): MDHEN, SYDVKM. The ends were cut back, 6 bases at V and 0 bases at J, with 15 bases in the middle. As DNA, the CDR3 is TGTGCCAGCAGCTACGACAGTGGGATCTCTGGGGCCAACGTCCTGACTTTC. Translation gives CASSYDSGISGANVLTF.

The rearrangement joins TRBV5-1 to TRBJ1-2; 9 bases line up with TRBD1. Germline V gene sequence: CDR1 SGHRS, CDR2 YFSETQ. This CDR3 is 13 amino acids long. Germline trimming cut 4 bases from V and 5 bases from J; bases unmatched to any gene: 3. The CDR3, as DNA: TGCGCCAGCAGCCACGGACAGGGGTATGGCTACACCTTC. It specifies CASSHGQGYGYTF.

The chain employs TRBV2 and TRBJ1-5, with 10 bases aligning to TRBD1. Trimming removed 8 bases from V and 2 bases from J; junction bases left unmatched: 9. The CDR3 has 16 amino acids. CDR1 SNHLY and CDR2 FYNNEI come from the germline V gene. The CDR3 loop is CASGTGASVGNQPQHF. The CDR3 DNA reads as TGTGCCAGCGGGACAGGGGCCTCGGTTGGCAATCAGCCCCAGCATTTT. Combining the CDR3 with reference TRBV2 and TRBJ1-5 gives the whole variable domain EPEVTQTPSHQVTQMGQEVILRCVPISNHLYFYWYRQILGQKVEFLVSFYNNEISEKSEIFDDQFSVERPDGSNFTLKIRSTKLEDSAMYFCASGTGASVGNQPQHFGDGTRLSIL.

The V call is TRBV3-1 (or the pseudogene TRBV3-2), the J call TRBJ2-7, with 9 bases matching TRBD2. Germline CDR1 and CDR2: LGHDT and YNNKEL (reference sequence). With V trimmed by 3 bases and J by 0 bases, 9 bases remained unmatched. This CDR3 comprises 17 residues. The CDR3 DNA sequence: TGTGCCAGCAGCCACCCCGAAGCGGGAGGCCCCTCCTACGAGCAGTACTTC. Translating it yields CASSHPEAGGPSYEQYF.

The CDR3 DNA reads TGTGCCAGCAGCTTAAGAACGGGTGAAAAACTGTTTTTT. Its protein is CASSLRTGEKLFF. This chain links TRBV13 with TRBJ1-4, with no clear D. The CDR3 is 13 amino acids. Trimming took off 2 bases at V and 7 bases at J, with 8 bases between the two ends. Germline lookup yields CDR1 PRHDT and CDR2 FYEKMQ (reference sequence).

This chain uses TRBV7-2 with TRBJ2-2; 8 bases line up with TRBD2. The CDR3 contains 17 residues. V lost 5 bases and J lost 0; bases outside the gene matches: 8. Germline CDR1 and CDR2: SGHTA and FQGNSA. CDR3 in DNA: TGTGCCAGCAGCCCCCGCAGCGGGAGAGCGAACACCGGGGAGCTGTTTTTT. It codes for CASSPRSGRANTGELFF. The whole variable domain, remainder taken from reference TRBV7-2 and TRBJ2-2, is GAGVSQSPSNKVTEKGKDVELRCDPISGHTALYWYRQSLGQGLEFLIYFQGNSAPDKSGLPSDRFSAERTGGSVSTLTIQRTQQEDSAVYLCASSPRSGRANTGELFFGEGSRLTVL.

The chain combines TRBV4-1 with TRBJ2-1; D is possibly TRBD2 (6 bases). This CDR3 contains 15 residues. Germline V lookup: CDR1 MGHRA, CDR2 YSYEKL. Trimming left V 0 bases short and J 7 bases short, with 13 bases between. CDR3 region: CASSQDRGSRNEQFF. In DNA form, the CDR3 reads TGCGCCAGCAGCCAAGATCGGGGGAGTCGGAATGAGCAGTTCTTC.

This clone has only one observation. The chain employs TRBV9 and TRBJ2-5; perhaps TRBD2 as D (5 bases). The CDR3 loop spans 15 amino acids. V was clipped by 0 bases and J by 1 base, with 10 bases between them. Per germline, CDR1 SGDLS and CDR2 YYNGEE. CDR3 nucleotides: TGTGCCAGCAGCGTAGATGGACTGTCCCAAGAGACCCAGTACTTC. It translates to CASSVDGLSQETQYF.

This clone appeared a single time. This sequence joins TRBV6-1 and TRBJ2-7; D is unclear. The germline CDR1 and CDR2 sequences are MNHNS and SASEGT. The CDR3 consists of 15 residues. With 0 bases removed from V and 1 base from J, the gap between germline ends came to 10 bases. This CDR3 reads CASSEAVERSYEQYF. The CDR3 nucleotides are TGTGCCAGCAGTGAAGCCGTAGAGAGATCCTACGAGCAGTACTTC.

CDR3 sequence reads: CATNPGEYQETQYF. The CDR3, as DNA: TGTGCCACCAATCCAGGGGAGTACCAAGAGACCCAGTACTTC. The chain employs TRBV10-3 and TRBJ2-5, with D possibly matching TRBD1 (6 bases). This CDR3 is 14 amino acids long. V shed 10 bases and J shed 0 bases, with 15 bases lying between them. The germline V gene has CDR1 ENHRY and CDR2 SYGVKD.

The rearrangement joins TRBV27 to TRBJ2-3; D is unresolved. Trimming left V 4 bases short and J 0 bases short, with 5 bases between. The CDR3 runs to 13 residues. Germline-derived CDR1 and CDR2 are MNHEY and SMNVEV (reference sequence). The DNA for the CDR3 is TGTGCCAGCAGTTCCCCTAGCACAGATACGCAGTATTTT. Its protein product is CASSSPSTDTQYF.

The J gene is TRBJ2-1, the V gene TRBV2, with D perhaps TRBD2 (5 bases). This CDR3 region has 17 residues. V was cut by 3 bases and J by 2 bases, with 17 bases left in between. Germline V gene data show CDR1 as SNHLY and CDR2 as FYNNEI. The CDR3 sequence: CASSDSRDITPYNEQFF. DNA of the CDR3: TGTGCCAGCAGTGATTCCCGGGATATAACCCCCTACAATGAGCAGTTCTTC.

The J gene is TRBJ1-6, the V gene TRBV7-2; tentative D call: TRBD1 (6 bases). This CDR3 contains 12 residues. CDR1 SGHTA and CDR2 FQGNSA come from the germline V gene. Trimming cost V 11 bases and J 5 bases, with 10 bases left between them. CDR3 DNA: TGTGCCCTCCGGGACAATAATTCACCCCTCCACTTT. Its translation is CALRDNNSPLHF.

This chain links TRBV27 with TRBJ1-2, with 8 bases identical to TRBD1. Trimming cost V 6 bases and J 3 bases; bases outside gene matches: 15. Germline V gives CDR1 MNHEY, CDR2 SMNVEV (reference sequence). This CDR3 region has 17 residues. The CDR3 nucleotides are TGTGCCAGCAGCCTCGTGGCAGGGGGCGCTTTATACTATGGCTACACCTTC. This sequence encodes CASSLVAGGALYYGYTF.

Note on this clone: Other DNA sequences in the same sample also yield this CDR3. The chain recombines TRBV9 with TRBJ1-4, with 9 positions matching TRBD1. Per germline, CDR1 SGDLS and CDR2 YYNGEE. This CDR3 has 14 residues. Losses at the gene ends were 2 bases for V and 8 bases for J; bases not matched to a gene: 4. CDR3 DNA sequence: TGTGCCAGCAGCGTGGGGACAGGGAAAGAAAAACTGTTTTTT. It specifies CASSVGTGKEKLFF.